What follows are 17 T cell receptor beta chains derived from one specimen sequenced in a study of cytomegalovirus exposure and HLA in healthy donors. TCRdb's table, derived via immunoSEQ multiplex PCR, lists solely in-frame clones and lacks some. The repertoire holds about 200,000 clones, with roughly 82% as singletons. Sample: PBMCs. The source of these receptors is a woman aged 18-29 years in good health and CMV-seronegative.

This clone appeared once. The chain carries TRBV12-5 and TRBJ2-5, with D perhaps matching TRBD2 (5 bases). V dropped 5 bases and J dropped 8 bases, with 15 bases sitting between them. There are 13 residues in the CDR3. The germline V gene encodes CDR1 LGHNT and CDR2 FRNRAP. The CDR3 DNA reads TGTGCTAGTGGTGGTGGGGTGAGGGAAACCCAGTACTTC. As protein: CASGGGVRETQYF.

This clone was counted a single time. The chain uses TRBV2 and TRBJ2-5; 7 bases line up with TRBD2. The CDR3 loop spans 12 amino acids. The V gene end was trimmed by 8 bases and the J gene end by 2 bases; junction bases not matched to a gene: 2. The V gene's germline CDR1 is SNHLY and CDR2 FYNNEI. CDR3 coding DNA: TGTGCCAGCCGACTAGCTCAAGAGACCCAGTACTTC. Encoded protein: CASRLAQETQYF.

This rearrangement joins TRBV2 to TRBJ2-2; maybe TRBD1 (6 bases). The CDR3 covers 15 residues. Trimming cost V 6 bases and J 5 bases, with 16 bases left between them. Germline V lookup: CDR1 SNHLY, CDR2 FYNNEI. The CDR3 region has the DNA TGTGCCAGCAGACCCCCGCCAGGGGAGACCGGGGAGCTGTTTTTT. Translating gives CASRPPPGETGELFF.

The rearrangement joins TRBV4-1 to TRBJ1-5, with D maybe TRBD1 (6 bases). From germline, CDR1 is MGHRA and CDR2 YSYEKL. V was clipped by 4 bases and J by 2 bases, with 9 bases between them. The CDR3 loop spans 14 amino acids. This chain's CDR3 is CASSPGVRNQPQHF. DNA for the CDR3: TGCGCCAGCAGCCCAGGGGTTCGCAATCAGCCCCAGCATTTT.

For this clone: One end of the junction fails to match germline, which may point to a read error. V usage is TRBV7-9 and J usage is TRBJ1-5, with TRBD1 matching over 9 bases. The CDR3 loop spans 12 amino acids. The germline V gene has CDR1 SEHNR and CDR2 FQNEAQ (reference sequence). CDR3 sequence: CASSLGGQGWFF. The CDR3 nucleotides read TGTGCCAGCAGCTTAGGGGGACAGGGATGGTTTTTT.

The gene calls are TRBV4-1 and TRBJ2-1; 9 nucleotides line up with TRBD2. The CDR3 covers 14 residues. Trimming cost V 3 bases and J 10 bases; bases outside gene matches: 7. CDR1 MGHRA and CDR2 YSYEKL come from the germline V gene. The CDR3 DNA is TGCGCCAGCAGCCAGGGCGGGGGGGCGTTAGAGCAGTTCTTC. Translation gives CASSQGGGALEQFF.

This chain uses TRBV5-1 with TRBJ2-3; possibly TRBD2 for D (6 bases). CDR3 length: 13 residues. CDR1 and CDR2 from the germline V gene are SGHRS and YFSETQ. Trimming removed 4 bases at V and 1 base at J, with 7 bases between. CDR3: CASSPGGTDTQYF. In DNA, the CDR3 is TGCGCCAGCAGCCCGGGGGGCACAGATACGCAGTATTTT.

The chain recombines TRBV25-1 with TRBJ1-3; D is unresolved. The ends were cut back, 1 base at V and 0 bases at J, with 7 bases in the middle. This CDR3 is built from 15 residues. Germline CDR1 MGHDK, CDR2 SYGVNS. The CDR3 reads CASSEFFNSGNTIYF. The CDR3 coding sequence is TGTGCCAGCAGTGAATTTTTCAACTCTGGAAACACCATATATTTT.

V usage is TRBV6-5 and J usage is TRBJ1-2, with TRBD1 matching 7 bases. Germline V gene data show CDR1 as MNHEY and CDR2 as SVGAGI. V dropped 6 bases and J dropped 2; count of bases not matched to a gene: 9. CDR3 length: 15 amino acids. The CDR3 sequence: CASSRKTGINYGYTF. CDR3 coding DNA: TGTGCCAGCAGCCGCAAGACAGGGATCAACTATGGCTACACCTTC.

About this clone: The same CDR3 also results from other DNA sequences found in this sample. The CDR3 protein is CASSFRDTEAFF. In nucleotides, the CDR3 is TGTGCCAGCAGCTTCCGGGACACTGAAGCTTTCTTT. The V and J genes are TRBV5-4 and TRBJ1-1; D unresolved. CDR1 SGHNT and CDR2 YYREEE come from the germline V gene (reference sequence). The CDR3 is 12 residues long. Trimming removed 2 bases from V and 3 bases from J, with 5 bases in between.

This sequence joins TRBV27 and TRBJ1-5; D is unresolved. Germline values: CDR1 MNHEY, CDR2 SMNVEV (reference sequence). V lost 7 bases and J 3 bases, leaving 16 bases between the germline ends. There are 15 residues in the CDR3. The CDR3 nucleotides read TGTGCCAGCAAACTTGGAGCGGGATACAATCAGCCCCAGCATTTT. Encoded protein: CASKLGAGYNQPQHF.

The gene calls are TRBV6-1 and TRBJ2-7; maybe TRBD1 (6 bases). V lost 3 bases and J 2 bases, leaving 11 bases between the germline ends. The CDR3 spans 14 residues. Germline V lookup: CDR1 MNHNS, CDR2 SASEGT. Here the CDR3 reads CASSDRGVTYEQYF. The CDR3 DNA reads as TGTGCCAGCAGTGACAGGGGAGTTACCTACGAGCAGTACTTC.

The chain employs TRBV5-1 and TRBJ1-1; a possible D gene is TRBD1 (6 bases). CDR1 is SGHRS and CDR2 is YFSETQ in the germline V gene. CDR3 length equals 15 residues. The germline V and J ends were trimmed by 1 base and 1 base, with 11 bases remaining between them. CDR3 protein: CASSLTGPTNTEAFF. Here the CDR3 DNA reads TGCGCCAGCAGCTTGACAGGGCCCACGAACACTGAAGCTTTCTTT.

The chain is built from TRBV27 and TRBJ2-3; D is possibly TRBD2 (6 bases). This CDR3 region has 15 residues. Between the trimmed V and J ends, which lost 5 bases and 8 bases, there was a span of 20 bases. Germline V lookup: CDR1 MNHEY, CDR2 SMNVEV (reference sequence). The CDR3 here is CASSPGTAGRGTQYF. The CDR3, as DNA: TGTGCCAGCAGTCCCGGGACGGCGGGGCGTGGTACGCAGTATTTT.

The chain joins TRBV7-8 to TRBJ2-7, with TRBD2 matching 7 bases. V dropped 1 base and J dropped 2; count of bases not matched to a gene: 2. The CDR3 is 14 residues long. Germline CDR1 and CDR2: SGHVS and FQNEAQ. CDR3 residues: CASSLGGGAYEQYF. CDR3 DNA sequence: TGTGCCAGCAGCTTAGGTGGGGGGGCCTACGAGCAGTACTTC.

This chain uses TRBV19 with TRBJ2-3; 10 positions agree with TRBD2. The junction had 5 bases not matched to a gene; V was cut back by 5 bases and J by 0 bases. The CDR3 runs to 16 residues. Germline V CDR1 and CDR2: LNHDA, SQIVND (reference sequence). This chain's CDR3 is CASSQERGGSTDTQYF. Written as DNA, the CDR3 is TGTGCCAGTAGTCAAGAGCGGGGGGGAAGCACAGATACGCAGTATTTT.

This chain links TRBV6-5 with TRBJ2-7; a possible D gene is TRBD1 (5 bases). Trimming pared 6 bases from V and 4 bases from J, leaving 16 bases between. Germline V CDR1 and CDR2: MNHEY, SVGAGI. This CDR3 contains 14 residues. CDR3 bases: TGTGCCAGCAGCTTATGGGGCGACGCATACGAGCAGTACTTC. This translates into CASSLWGDAYEQYF.